This T cell receptor (beta chain) comes out of a study of lymphopenia after photon versus proton radiotherapy. Study-wide findings and caveats: Proton therapy kept repertoires fairly stable, unlike photons, which gained effector/memory cells.

The table came from immunoSEQ multiplex PCR; TCRdb's copy has only in-frame clones and leaves some out. The sample lists 50,000 to 75,000 clones, 75% to 90% occurring once. On this clone: No antigen is known for it.

V shed 10 bases and J shed 1 base, with 18 bases lying between them. Germline V gives CDR1 MNHEY, CDR2 SVGAGI. There are 15 residues in the CDR3. The chain recombines TRBV6-5 with TRBJ2-3; D could derive from TRBD1 or TRBD2 (5 bases each). This material consisted of peripheral blood, taken from a patient treated with photon-based radiotherapy. The origin of this receptor is a middle-aged man with gastric cancer. In DNA form, the CDR3 reads TGTGCCACCCTCAATGTACGGGGCGGCACAGATACGCAGTATTTT. Amino acids: CATLNVRGGTDTQYF.